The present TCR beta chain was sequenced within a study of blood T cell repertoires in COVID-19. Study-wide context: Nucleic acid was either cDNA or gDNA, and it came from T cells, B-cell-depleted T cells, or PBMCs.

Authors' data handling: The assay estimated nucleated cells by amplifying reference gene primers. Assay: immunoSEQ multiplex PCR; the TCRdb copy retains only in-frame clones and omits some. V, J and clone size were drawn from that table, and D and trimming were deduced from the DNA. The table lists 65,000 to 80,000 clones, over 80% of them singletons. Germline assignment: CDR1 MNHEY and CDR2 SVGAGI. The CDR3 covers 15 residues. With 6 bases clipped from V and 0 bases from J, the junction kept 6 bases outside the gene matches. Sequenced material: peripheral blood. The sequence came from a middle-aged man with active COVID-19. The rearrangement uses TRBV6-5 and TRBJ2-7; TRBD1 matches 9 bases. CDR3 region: CASSLGQGLSYEQYF. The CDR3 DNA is TGTGCCAGCAGCCTAGGACAGGGGCTCTCCTACGAGCAGTACTTC.